What follows are 9 T cell receptor beta chains derived from one specimen sequenced in a study of T cell responses to AZD1222 COVID-19 vaccine. Here immunoSEQ multiplex PCR was the method, and the copy in TCRdb shows in-frame clones only, minus some. The data hold about 180,000 clones, with approximately 92% observed a single time. The sequencing used peripheral blood, collected 28 days after the second dose of the MenACWY control vaccine. The receptors derive from an adult who received the MenACWY meningococcal vaccine as a control.

The chain recombines TRBV2 with TRBJ1-5; 8 bases align to TRBD1. The germline V gene has CDR1 SNHLY and CDR2 FYNNEI. The V segment lost 4 bases and the J segment 6 bases; nucleotides outside the gene matches: 8. The CDR3 spans 15 residues. CDR3 amino acids: CASSVSRTGGQPQHF. Written as DNA, the CDR3 is TGTGCCAGCAGTGTTTCTCGTACAGGGGGTCAGCCCCAGCATTTT.

The V call is TRBV6-2 or TRBV6-3, the J call TRBJ2-5, with D uncertain. The CDR3 is 15 residues long. V was clipped by 1 base and J by 6 bases, with 15 bases between them. CDR1 and CDR2 (germline): MNHEY, SVGEGT. In DNA, the CDR3 is TGTGCCAGCAGTTACTTGGCTCCCCAAGGAAAGACCCAGTACTTC. It codes for CASSYLAPQGKTQYF.

In this sample, this clone turned up a few times. The genes are TRBV10-3 and TRBJ2-1; D is possibly TRBD2 (5 bases). V dropped 4 bases and J dropped 9 bases, with 13 bases sitting between them. CDR1 and CDR2 from the germline V gene are ENHRY and SYGVKD. This CDR3 contains 13 residues. In DNA, the CDR3 is TGTGCCATCAGTGGAGTTAGCGTTGGTGAGCAGTTCTTC. It codes for CAISGVSVGEQFF.

This chain connects TRBV19 to TRBJ1-2; D is perhaps TRBD1 (6 bases). This CDR3 spans 14 amino acids. In germline, CDR1 is LNHDA, CDR2 SQIVND (reference sequence). V lost 5 bases, J lost 4 bases, and 14 bases lay in between. The CDR3, as DNA: TGTGCCAGTAGTTACAGGGTTCAGGGCTATGGCTACACCTTC. This gives the protein CASSYRVQGYGYTF.

The V gene is TRBV6-6, the J gene TRBJ1-2; D remains unclear. The CDR3 totals 14 residues. Germline loops: CDR1 MNHNY, CDR2 SVGAGI (reference sequence). V was pared by 6 bases and J by 2 bases, with 13 bases between. CDR3 protein: CASSPTGNNYGYTF. DNA of the CDR3: TGTGCCAGCAGCCCTACCGGAAACAACTATGGCTACACCTTC.

V gene TRBV18 combines with J gene TRBJ2-7; TRBD1 matches at 7 bases. The germline V gene encodes CDR1 KGHSH and CDR2 LQKENI. There are 14 residues in the CDR3. J was trimmed by 0 bases and V by 5 bases; bases with no gene match: 4. The CDR3 reads CASSTGTVSYEQYF. CDR3 nucleotides: TGTGCCAGCTCAACCGGGACAGTCTCCTACGAGCAGTACTTC.

The chain couples TRBV10-3 to TRBJ1-5; possibly TRBD1 for D (6 bases). Germline V gives CDR1 ENHRY, CDR2 SYGVKD. CDR3 length equals 14 residues. The V gene lost 7 bases and the J gene lost 5 bases, with 15 bases spanning the gap. The CDR3 DNA sequence: TGTGCCATCAACGAAGGGGGGGGGTATCAGCCCCAGCATTTT. It yields the protein CAINEGGGYQPQHF.

The V and J genes are TRBV24-1 and TRBJ2-7, with 10 positions matching TRBD2. Germline loops: CDR1 KGHDR, CDR2 SFDVKD. The CDR3 consists of 16 residues. Trimming took 3 bases from V and 0 from J; bases not matched to a gene: 4. The CDR3 is CATSDNLAGDSYEQYF. CDR3 DNA: TGTGCCACCAGTGATAACCTAGCGGGGGACTCCTACGAGCAGTACTTC.

The chain is built from TRBV18 and TRBJ1-1, with D tentatively TRBD1 (5 bases). The V gene lost 0 bases and the J gene lost 4 bases, with 15 bases spanning the gap. Germline CDR1 is KGHSH and CDR2 is LQKENI. This CDR3 comprises 16 residues. This CDR3 is CASSPPSGRVSTEAFF. CDR3 nucleotides: TGTGCCAGCTCACCACCATCGGGCAGGGTATCCACTGAAGCTTTCTTT.